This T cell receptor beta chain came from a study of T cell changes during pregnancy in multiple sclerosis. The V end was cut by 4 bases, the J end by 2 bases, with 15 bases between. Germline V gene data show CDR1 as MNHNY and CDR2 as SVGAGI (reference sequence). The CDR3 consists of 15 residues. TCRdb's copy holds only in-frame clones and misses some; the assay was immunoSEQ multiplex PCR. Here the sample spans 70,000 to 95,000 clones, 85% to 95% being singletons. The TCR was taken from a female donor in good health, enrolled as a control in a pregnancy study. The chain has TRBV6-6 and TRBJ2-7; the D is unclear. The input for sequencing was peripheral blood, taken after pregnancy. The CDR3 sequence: CASSSHSSGTYEQYF. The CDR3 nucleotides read TGTGCCAGCAGTTCTCACTCCTCGGGTACCTACGAGCAGTACTTC.